Listed below are T cell receptor beta chains from one sample, sequenced in a study of T-cell reconstitution after alpha-beta-depleted transplantation in children. TCRdb reprocessed the PCR reads with MiXCR, giving one entry per CDR3 protein. The profile covers 130,000 or so distinct CDR3 sequences, with approximately 8.7% appearing a single time and nearly 25% taken by the ten largest. The sequenced sample was PBMCs, mostly from graft donor cells, obtained 180 days after TCRalphabeta/CD19-depleted stem cell transplant. These receptors came from a girl in the first two years of life who had a stem cell transplant for combined immunodeficiency, so the T cells may come from the graft donor. CDR3s include the opening cysteine and the closing phenylalanine or tryptophan. A D gene is named only where the DNA matches it firmly. Clone size is given for some rows only: seen once, a few or many times, or a class if the clone is expanded.

v_gene,abundance,j_gene,len,d_gene,CDR3aa,CDR3nt
TRBV20-1,.,TRBJ1-1,12,.,CSASRQNTEAFF,TGCAGTGCTAGTAGGCAGAACACTGAAGCTTTCTTT
TRBV6-5,.,TRBJ2-2,15,.,CASSHGHPNTGELFF,TGTGCCAGCAGTCACGGACACCCGAACACCGGGGAGCTGTTTTTT
TRBV12-3/TRBV12-4,many,TRBJ2-5,13,.,CASTNRQQETQYF,TGTGCCAGCACTAACCGACAGCAAGAGACCCAGTACTTC
TRBV19,.,TRBJ2-3,18,TRBD1,CASSAYPGTGGRSDTQYF,TGTGCCAGTAGTGCCTACCCCGGGACAGGGGGCAGATCGGATACGCAGTATTTT
TRBV20-1,.,TRBJ2-7,13,.,CSASRTASYEQYF,TGCAGTGCTAGCAGGACAGCCTCCTACGAGCAGTACTTC
TRBV20-1,many,TRBJ2-2,13,.,CSARVSNTGELFF,TGCAGTGCTAGAGTAAGCAACACCGGGGAGCTGTTTTTT
TRBV7-6,many,TRBJ2-3,15,TRBD1,CASSLRWDRRDTQYF,TGTGCCAGCAGCTTGCGCTGGGACAGGAGAGATACGCAGTATTTT
TRBV27,.,TRBJ2-2,17,.,CASSFYRLEVGTGELFF,TGTGCCAGCAGTTTTTATCGATTGGAGGTCGGAACCGGGGAGCTGTTTTTT
TRBV29-1,.,TRBJ2-5,12,TRBD2,CSVGLAVETQYF,TGCAGCGTCGGACTAGCAGTTGAGACCCAGTACTTC
TRBV7-6,.,TRBJ1-1,16,.,CASSLTRARAGTEAFF,TGTGCCAGCAGCTTAACCCGAGCCCGGGCGGGCACTGAAGCTTTCTTT
TRBV6-2/TRBV6-3,few,TRBJ2-1,19,TRBD2,CASSYRAILGVAGINEQFF,TGTGCCAGCAGTTACCGGGCTATCCTTGGGGTAGCGGGAATCAATGAGCAGTTCTTC
TRBV20-1,many,TRBJ1-1,14,.,CSARGEGWDTEAFF,TGCAGTGCTAGAGGCGAGGGCTGGGACACTGAAGCTTTCTTT
TRBV28,few,TRBJ2-5,15,.,CASPPETHSDWTQYF,TGTGCCAGCCCGCCAGAGACTCACTCAGACTGGACCCAGTACTTC
TRBV20-1,few,TRBJ2-7,18,TRBD2,CCARDRSKGREGPYEQYF,TGCTGTGCTAGAGATAGGTCAAAAGGGCGGGAGGGCCCCTACGAGCAGTACTTC
TRBV7-9,few,TRBJ2-2,12,.,CASSLDTWKLFF,TGTGCCAGCAGCTTAGACACCTGGAAGCTGTTTTTT
TRBV5-1,few,TRBJ1-3,13,.,CASSATAGNTIYF,TGCGCCAGCAGCGCCACAGCTGGAAACACCATATATTTT
TRBV20-1,.,TRBJ1-1,13,.,CSASVGGHSGAFF,TGCAGTGCTAGCGTCGGGGGACACTCGGGGGCTTTCTTT
TRBV4-3,few,TRBJ2-3,19,TRBD1,CASSQDEGRGGLSTDTQYF,TGCGCCAGCAGTCAAGATGAAGGAAGAGGGGGCCTTAGCACAGATACGCAGTATTTT
TRBV20-1,many,TRBJ2-3,16,TRBD1,CSARVGTGLRTDTQYF,TGCAGTGCTAGAGTGGGGACAGGGCTTAGGACAGATACGCAGTATTTT
TRBV7-9,few,TRBJ2-1,14,TRBD1,CASSLHRGRGRLFF,TGTGCCAGCAGCTTACACAGGGGAAGAGGTAGGCTGTTCTTC
TRBV9,many,TRBJ1-2,15,TRBD1,CASSAPGTVNYGYTF,TGTGCCAGCAGCGCACCCGGGACAGTTAACTATGGCTACACCTTC
TRBV9,.,TRBJ1-5,14,TRBD1,CASARTGGNQPQHF,TGTGCCAGCGCACGGACAGGTGGCAATCAGCCCCAGCATTTT
TRBV20-1,many,TRBJ2-5,9,.,CSAPETQYF,TGCAGTGCACCAGAGACCCAGTACTTC
TRBV15,few,TRBJ2-1,13,.,CATSRERWNEQFF,TGTGCCACCAGCAGAGAAAGGTGGAATGAGCAGTTCTTC
TRBV5-1,few,TRBJ2-5,14,.,CASSLGQVKETQYF,TGCGCCAGCAGCTTGGGGCAGGTCAAAGAGACCCAGTACTTC
TRBV20-1,.,TRBJ2-1,13,.,CSTTGFTYNEQFF,TGCAGTACCACAGGGTTTACCTACAATGAGCAGTTCTTC
TRBV11-2,.,TRBJ2-7,16,.,CASSLQGLGANYEQYF,TGTGCCAGCAGCCTCCAGGGCTTGGGGGCCAACTACGAGCAGTACTTC
TRBV10-3,.,TRBJ2-3,14,.,CAISGVPSTDTQYF,TGTGCCATCAGTGGGGTACCTAGCACAGATACGCAGTATTTT
TRBV29-1,few,TRBJ1-5,14,TRBD1,CSVGTGGLNQPQHF,TGCAGCGTTGGGACAGGAGGTCTTAATCAGCCCCAGCATTTT
TRBV7-6,few,TRBJ2-7,13,.,CASSQGRPYEQYF,TGTGCCAGCAGCCAAGGACGGCCCTACGAGCAGTACTTC
TRBV5-1,many,TRBJ1-1,17,TRBD1,CASSFGRGPHLNTEAFF,TGCGCCAGCAGCTTTGGGAGGGGGCCTCACCTGAACACTGAAGCTTTCTTT
TRBV7-6,few,TRBJ1-3,16,TRBD1,CASSSRYRGRGNTIYF,TGTGCCAGCAGCTCCCGCTACAGGGGGCGAGGAAACACCATATATTTT
TRBV29-1,few,TRBJ2-5,10,.,CSLREETQYF,TGCAGCCTCAGGGAAGAGACCCAGTACTTC
TRBV18,many,TRBJ2-3,16,.,CASSPSRVGHTDTQYF,TGTGCCAGCTCTCCCTCGAGGGTAGGTCACACAGATACGCAGTATTTT
TRBV29-1,.,TRBJ1-4,12,.,CSVLREGEKLFF,TGCAGCGTCCTCCGGGAAGGTGAAAAACTGTTTTTT
TRBV20-1,.,TRBJ2-1,14,TRBD2,CSASSGSSYNEQFF,TGCAGTGCTAGTAGCGGGAGCTCCTACAATGAGCAGTTCTTC
TRBV7-4,.,TRBJ2-2,14,.,CASGLGVNSGELFF,TGTGCCAGCGGCTTAGGGGTGAACTCCGGGGAGCTGTTTTTT
TRBV29-1,.,TRBJ2-7,14,TRBD1,CSVGGQGAFYEQYF,TGCAGCGTTGGGGGACAGGGGGCATTCTACGAGCAGTACTTC